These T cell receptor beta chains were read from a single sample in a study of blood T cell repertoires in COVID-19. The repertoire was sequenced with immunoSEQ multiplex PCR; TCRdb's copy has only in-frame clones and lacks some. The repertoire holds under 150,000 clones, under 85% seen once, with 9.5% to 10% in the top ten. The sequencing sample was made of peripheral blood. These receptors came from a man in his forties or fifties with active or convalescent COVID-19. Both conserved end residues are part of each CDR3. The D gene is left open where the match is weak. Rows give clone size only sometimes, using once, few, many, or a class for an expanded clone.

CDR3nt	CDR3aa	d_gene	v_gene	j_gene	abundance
TGTGCCAGCATTTCGACAGGGGGCCCCTTCTACAATGAGCAGTTCTTC	CASISTGGPFYNEQFF	TRBD1	TRBV27	TRBJ2-1	.
TGTGCTAGTGGTTTTAGCCTCTCTGGAAACACCATATATTTT	CASGFSLSGNTIYF	.	TRBV12-5	TRBJ1-3	.
TGTGCCAGCAGTTACAGCGCCATGTCGGCCTACGAGCAGTACTTC	CASSYSAMSAYEQYF	.	TRBV6-5	TRBJ2-7	few
TGTGCCAGCAGCCCCTCGAGCGGGGGGTTCACAGATACGCAGTATTTT	CASSPSSGGFTDTQYF	TRBD2	TRBV3-1/TRBV3-2	TRBJ2-3	.
TGTGCCAGTAGTTTTACAGGGGACTCCTATAATTCACCCCTCCACTTT	CASSFTGDSYNSPLHF	TRBD1	TRBV19	TRBJ1-6	.
TGTGCCAGCTCACCCCCGACAGGGGTTTGGGAGCTGTTTTTT	CASSPPTGVWELFF	TRBD1	TRBV18	TRBJ2-2	.
TGTGCCAGCAGCCGTGAACCGGGACTAGCGGCCTACGAGCAGTACTTC	CASSREPGLAAYEQYF	TRBD2	TRBV7-2	TRBJ2-7	.
TGTGCCAGCAGTTTCAAGACCGGGACAGGGAACTACGAGCAGTACTTC	CASSFKTGTGNYEQYF	TRBD1	TRBV6-5	TRBJ2-7	.
TGTGCTACCAGTAAGTCTGGGGCCAACGTCCTGACTTTC	CATSKSGANVLTF	.	TRBV12-5	TRBJ2-6	.
TGTGCCAGCAGCTTAGGCGGGGGAGACCCCAGGGGGCCCCAGCATTTT	CASSLGGGDPRGPQHF	.	TRBV7-2	TRBJ1-5	.
TGTGCCAGCAGCCAACCGGGACTAGCGGAAGATACGCAGTATTTT	CASSQPGLAEDTQYF	TRBD2	TRBV4-2	TRBJ2-3	once
TGTGCCTGGGACCGACAGGGGGCAGGGGAGACCCAGTACTTC	CAWDRQGAGETQYF	TRBD1	TRBV30	TRBJ2-5	.
TGTGCCAGCTCAACAGATTCCAGGGGGACCGCTTTCTTT	CASSTDSRGTAFF	TRBD1	TRBV18	TRBJ1-1	.
TGTGCCAGCACCCTGGGCGGGACAGGGCCCTACGAGCAGTACTTC	CASTLGGTGPYEQYF	TRBD1	TRBV11-2	TRBJ2-7	.
TGTGCCAGCAGCGTAGGTCCGGGGACTAACCAAGAGACCCAGTACTTC	CASSVGPGTNQETQYF	TRBD2	TRBV9	TRBJ2-5	.
TGTGCCAGCAGCCAAGATTTCAGATACTACGAGCAGTACTTC	CASSQDFRYYEQYF	.	TRBV3-1/TRBV3-2	TRBJ2-7	.
TGTGCTAGTGGCCGGGACACCGGGGAGCTGTTTTTT	CASGRDTGELFF	.	TRBV12-5	TRBJ2-2	once
TGTGCCAGCAGCGTATCGAATTTCGGGGATACGCAGTATTTT	CASSVSNFGDTQYF	.	TRBV9	TRBJ2-3	.
TGTGCCAGCAGTTACTCGGTGGCGGGGGGGTCATACGAGCAGTACTTC	CASSYSVAGGSYEQYF	TRBD2	TRBV6-5	TRBJ2-7	.
TGTGCCAGCAGCACGGGGGACGAGCAGTACTTC	CASSTGDEQYF	.	TRBV9	TRBJ2-7	.
TGTGCCAGTAGGCCGGGACAGGGGGCAGGCAATCAGCCCCAGCATTTT	CASRPGQGAGNQPQHF	TRBD1	TRBV19	TRBJ1-5	.
TGTGCCAGCAGCTGGGACTCCACCACCGGGGAGCTGTTTTTT	CASSWDSTTGELFF	.	TRBV6-4	TRBJ2-2	.
TGTGCCAGCAGCTTAGAGACAGGGACCAAGTCACCCCTCCACTTT	CASSLETGTKSPLHF	TRBD1	TRBV11-2	TRBJ1-6	.
TGTGCCTGGAGTGGCGACAGGTACGAGCAGTACTTC	CAWSGDRYEQYF	.	TRBV30	TRBJ2-7	few
TGTGCCAGCAGCCCGACAGGGGGACTAAATCAGCCCCAGCATTTT	CASSPTGGLNQPQHF	TRBD1	TRBV7-9	TRBJ1-5	medium-sized
TGTGCCAGCAGCCCGCCGACAGGAATGAACACTGAAGCTTTCTTT	CASSPPTGMNTEAFF	.	TRBV5-6	TRBJ1-1	once
TGTGCCAGCAGTCCACAGGGAGGGAATTCACCCCTCCACTTT	CASSPQGGNSPLHF	.	TRBV27	TRBJ1-6	.
TGTGCCAGCAGCCAAGCCCCAGCGGGGGCTTATCCCACAGATACGCAGTATTTT	CASSQAPAGAYPTDTQYF	TRBD2	TRBV14	TRBJ2-3	.
TGTGCCAGCAGTGATGCCGGGACAGGGGAAAAAGAGACCCAGTACTTC	CASSDAGTGEKETQYF	TRBD1	TRBV25-1	TRBJ2-5	.
TGTGCCAGCAGTCTGGGGAGGGGGTCCCAGTACTTC	CASSLGRGSQYF	.	TRBV6-4	TRBJ2-5	few
TGTGCCAGCAGCGTAGCACAGGGCTATAATTCACCCCTCCACTTT	CASSVAQGYNSPLHF	.	TRBV9	TRBJ1-6	.
TGTGCCAGCAGCTTAGTTCGCACTGAAGCTTTCTTT	CASSLVRTEAFF	.	TRBV11-2	TRBJ1-1	.
TGTGCCAGCAGCTTAGTTTCGGGGATCCACGAGCAGTACTTC	CASSLVSGIHEQYF	.	TRBV11-1	TRBJ2-7	.
TGTGCCAGCAGCCCCGACAGAAACTATGGCTACACCTTC	CASSPDRNYGYTF	.	TRBV5-5	TRBJ1-2	.
TGTGCCAGCAGTACCCCGGGAGGGGGTAGCAATCAGCCCCAGCATTTT	CASSTPGGGSNQPQHF	.	TRBV6-2/TRBV6-3	TRBJ1-5	.
TGTGCCAGCAGCCCCCGGGACAGGGGGGCTGGAAACACCATATATTTT	CASSPRDRGAGNTIYF	TRBD1	TRBV3-1/TRBV3-2	TRBJ1-3	.
TGTGCCAGCAGCGGGACTAGCGGGGGGGCAGATACGCAGTATTTT	CASSGTSGGADTQYF	TRBD2	TRBV9	TRBJ2-3	.
TGTGCCAGTAGTAGATCCCCCTCGGGACTCCTCTACGAGCAGTACTTC	CASSRSPSGLLYEQYF	.	TRBV19	TRBJ2-7	few
TGTGCCAGCAGTTTATATGGAGCCGTTGAAGCTTTCTTT	CASSLYGAVEAFF	.	TRBV12-3/TRBV12-4	TRBJ1-1	.
TGCGCCAGCAGCACCGGACTAGCGGGGGCCTACACAGATACGCAGTATTTT	CASSTGLAGAYTDTQYF	TRBD2	TRBV5-1	TRBJ2-3	.
TGTGCCAGCAGCCTCCGGTCGGGGGGGGAAAAACTGTTTTTT	CASSLRSGGEKLFF	.	TRBV16	TRBJ1-4	.
TGTGCCAGCAGTTTAGGGGGGGGCCCGTTTGAGCAGTTCTTC	CASSLGGGPFEQFF	.	TRBV27	TRBJ2-1	.
TGTGCCAGCTCGCCGACAGGTATGAACACTGAAGCTTTCTTT	CASSPTGMNTEAFF	.	TRBV18	TRBJ1-1	once
TGTGCCAGCAGTTATAGAGGAGGGACAGGGAGCAATGAGCAGTTCTTC	CASSYRGGTGSNEQFF	TRBD1	TRBV6-5	TRBJ2-1	.
TGTGCCAGCAGCGCAGGGGCAGGGGAAAAACTGTTTTTT	CASSAGAGEKLFF	.	TRBV9	TRBJ1-4	few
TGTGCCAGCAGCATCAGAGGTACAGGGAATGGCTACACCTTC	CASSIRGTGNGYTF	.	TRBV7-9	TRBJ1-2	once
TGTGCCAGCAGGCCGACAGGTTCCTACGAGCAGTACTTC	CASRPTGSYEQYF	.	TRBV25-1	TRBJ2-7	.
TGTGCCGACTCCCTCCCCAAATGGAATACGCAGTATTTT	CADSLPKWNTQYF	.	TRBV25-1	TRBJ2-3	once
TGTGCCAGCAGTCCAGGGACATCTTATGGCTACACCTTC	CASSPGTSYGYTF	.	TRBV27	TRBJ1-2	.
TGTGCCAGCAGCTTAGGACAGGGAAGTGAGCAGTTCTTC	CASSLGQGSEQFF	TRBD1	TRBV11-3	TRBJ2-1	.
TGTGCCAGCTCACGTGACTTTAGCAATCAGCCCCAGCATTTT	CASSRDFSNQPQHF	.	TRBV18	TRBJ1-5	.
TGTGCCAGCAGTGAATGGGGCGGCAATCAGCCCCAGCATTTT	CASSEWGGNQPQHF	.	TRBV6-4	TRBJ1-5	.
TGCGCCAGCAGCCACCCTCTTGAGAATGAGCAGTTCTTC	CASSHPLENEQFF	.	TRBV4-3	TRBJ2-1	.
TGTGCCAGTAGTATGGTGGGCTTTAACGTAGATACGCAGTATTTT	CASSMVGFNVDTQYF	.	TRBV19	TRBJ2-3	once
TGTGCCAGCAGTTACTCGGCAGGGACCTACGAGCAGTACTTC	CASSYSAGTYEQYF	.	TRBV6-5	TRBJ2-7	.
TGTGCCAGCAGCTCAAACATGGGAGGCGAGCAGTACTTC	CASSSNMGGEQYF	.	TRBV5-6	TRBJ2-7	.
TGTGCCATCAGTGATCCCATTAAGGGAGGGTACAATGAGCAGTTCTTC	CAISDPIKGGYNEQFF	TRBD2	TRBV10-3	TRBJ2-1	.
TGCGCCAGCAGCGAATCCGGGACAACGAACACCGGGGAGCTGTTTTTT	CASSESGTTNTGELFF	.	TRBV5-1	TRBJ2-2	.
TGTGCCAGCAGTGAAGGTGGGTACGGGATGAGCAATCAGCCCCAGCATTTT	CASSEGGYGMSNQPQHF	.	TRBV6-1	TRBJ1-5	.